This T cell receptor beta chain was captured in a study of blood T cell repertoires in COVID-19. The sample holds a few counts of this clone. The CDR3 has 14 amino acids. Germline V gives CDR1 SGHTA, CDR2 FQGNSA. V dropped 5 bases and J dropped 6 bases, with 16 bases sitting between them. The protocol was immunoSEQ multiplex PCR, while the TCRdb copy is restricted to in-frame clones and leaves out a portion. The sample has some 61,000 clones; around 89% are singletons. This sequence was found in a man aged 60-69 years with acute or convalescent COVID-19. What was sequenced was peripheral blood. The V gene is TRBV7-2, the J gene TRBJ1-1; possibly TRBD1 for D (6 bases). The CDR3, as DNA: TGTGCCAGCAGCCCGGGACAAATTGTGGCTGAAGCTTTCTTT. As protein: CASSPGQIVAEAFF.